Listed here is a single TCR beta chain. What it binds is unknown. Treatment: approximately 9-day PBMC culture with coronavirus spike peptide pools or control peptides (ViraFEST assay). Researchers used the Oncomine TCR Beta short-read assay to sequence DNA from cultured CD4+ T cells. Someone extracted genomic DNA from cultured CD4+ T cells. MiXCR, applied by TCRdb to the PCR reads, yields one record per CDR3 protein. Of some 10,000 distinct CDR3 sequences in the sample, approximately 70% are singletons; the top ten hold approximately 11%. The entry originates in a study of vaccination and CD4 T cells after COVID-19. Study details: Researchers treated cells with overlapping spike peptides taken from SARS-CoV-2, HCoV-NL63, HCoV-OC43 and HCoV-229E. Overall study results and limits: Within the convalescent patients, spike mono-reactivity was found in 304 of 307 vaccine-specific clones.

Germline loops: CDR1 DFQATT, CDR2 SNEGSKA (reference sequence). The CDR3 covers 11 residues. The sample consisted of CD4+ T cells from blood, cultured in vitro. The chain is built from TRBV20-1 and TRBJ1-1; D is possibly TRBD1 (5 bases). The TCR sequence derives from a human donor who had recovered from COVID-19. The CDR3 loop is CRGQEWSGAFF. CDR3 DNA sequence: TGCAGGGGGCAAGAGTGGTCGGGAGCTTTCTTT.